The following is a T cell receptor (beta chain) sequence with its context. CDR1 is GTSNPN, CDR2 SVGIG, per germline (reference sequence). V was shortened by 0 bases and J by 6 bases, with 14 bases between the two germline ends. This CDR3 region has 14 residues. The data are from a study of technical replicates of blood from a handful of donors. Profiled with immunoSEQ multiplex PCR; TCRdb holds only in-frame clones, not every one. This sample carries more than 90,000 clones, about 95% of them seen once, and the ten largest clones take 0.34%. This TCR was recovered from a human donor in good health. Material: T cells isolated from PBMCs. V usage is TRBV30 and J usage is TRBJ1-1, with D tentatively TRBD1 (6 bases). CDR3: CAWSVGSSGAEAFF. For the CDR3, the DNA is TGTGCCTGGAGTGTAGGCTCTTCAGGGGCTGAAGCTTTCTTT.